A single sample is the source of the 6 T cell receptor beta chains below, sequenced in a study of graft-versus-host responses after intestinal transplantation. No antigen has been identified for these receptors. Assay used: immunoSEQ multiplex PCR; TCRdb lists only in-frame clones, some missing. The sample includes just under 50,000 clones, about four fifths seen only once; the top ten take about 0.42%. The material was unstimulated CD4+ T cells sorted from spleen or lymph node cells, obtained before transplant. These receptor sequences come from a human donor who was the organ donor for an intestinal transplant.

This chain uses TRBV4-1 with TRBJ1-1; perhaps TRBD1 as D (6 bases). Germline CDR1 and CDR2: MGHRA and YSYEKL. This CDR3 has 18 residues. V gave up 3 bases and J gave up 5 bases, with 25 bases separating them. The CDR3 sequence is CASSQIDLGAQGRTEAFF. The CDR3 nucleotides read TGCGCCAGCAGCCAGATCGACCTGGGGGCTCAGGGCAGGACTGAAGCTTTCTTT.

This chain joins TRBV10-3 and TRBJ2-2, with D possibly matching TRBD1 (5 bases). The CDR3 spans 14 residues. Trimming pared 10 bases from V and 0 bases from J, leaving 12 bases between. Germline lookup yields CDR1 ENHRY and CDR2 SYGVKD. In DNA form, the CDR3 reads TGTGCCACCAGACAGAACACGAACACCGGGGAGCTGTTTTTT. Encoded protein: CATRQNTNTGELFF.

This clone was found once. The chain links TRBV11-2 to TRBJ2-3; 16 nucleotides agree with TRBD2. Trimming cost V 0 bases and J 6 bases; bases outside gene matches: 3. Germline V gene sequence: CDR1 SGHAT, CDR2 FQNNGV. CDR3 size: 17 residues. The CDR3 DNA is TGTGCCAGCAGCTTAGATGGGACTAGCGGGGGGGCCGATACGCAGTATTTT. Translated, it gives CASSLDGTSGGADTQYF.

The chain couples TRBV18 to TRBJ2-1; a possible D gene is TRBD2 (6 bases). V was pared by 3 bases and J by 2 bases, with 11 bases between. The CDR3 is made up of 15 amino acids. CDR1 KGHSH and CDR2 LQKENI come from the germline V gene. CDR3 sequence: CASSPLPGAYNEQFF. CDR3 bases: TGTGCCAGCTCACCCCTCCCGGGGGCCTACAATGAGCAGTTCTTC.

The chain links TRBV6-5 to TRBJ1-2; 12 positions agree with TRBD1. After removal of 0 bases from V and 8 bases from J, the junction contained 4 bases not matched to a gene. Germline V gene lookup returns CDR1 MNHEY and CDR2 SVGAGI. The CDR3 consists of 15 residues. CDR3 amino acids: CASSYSGQGAGGYTF. The CDR3 nucleotides read TGTGCCAGCAGTTACTCGGGACAGGGGGCGGGGGGCTACACCTTC.

Comment on this clone: At one end, the junction sequence differs from germline, possibly due to a read error. This sequence joins TRBV18 and TRBJ2-6, with D perhaps matching TRBD2 (6 bases). The CDR3 has 17 amino acids. Germline V gene lookup returns CDR1 KGHSH and CDR2 LQKENI. In DNA, the CDR3 is TGTGCCAGCGCACCACGGGCGGGGATTCTGGGGGCCAACGTCCTGACTTTC. Its protein product is CASAPRAGILGANVLTF.